These 29 T cell receptor beta chains were all obtained from the same sample, sequenced in a study of cytomegalovirus exposure and HLA in healthy donors. The primer mix had 60 Vbeta and 13 Jbeta primers. The repertoire was sequenced with immunoSEQ multiplex PCR; TCRdb's copy has only in-frame clones and lacks some. The profile covers approximately 170,000 clones, with roughly 79% appearing a single time and roughly 1.4% taken by the ten largest. The specimen was PBMCs. These receptors were taken from a man aged 40-50 years in good health and CMV-seronegative.

This chain links TRBV7-2 with TRBJ2-5; D perhaps matches TRBD2 (5 bases). The CDR3 runs to 15 residues. Germline V gene lookup returns CDR1 SGHTA and CDR2 FQGNSA. Trimming shortened V by 5 bases and J by 5 bases, and 18 bases separated the two germline ends. DNA for the CDR3: TGTGCCAGCAGCCGACCGACCGGGATTGGTGAGACCCAGTACTTC. Its protein product is CASSRPTGIGETQYF.

CDR3 sequence: CSMRQQNTEAFF. DNA for the CDR3: TGCAGCATGAGACAACAGAACACTGAAGCTTTCTTT. This sequence joins TRBV29-1 and TRBJ1-1; no clear D. CDR3 size: 12 residues. CDR1 SQVTM and CDR2 ANQGSEA come from the germline V gene. V dropped 8 bases and J dropped 1 base, with 11 bases sitting between them. Together with reference TRBV29-1 and TRBJ1-1, the CDR3 gives the full variable domain: SAVISQKPSRDICQRGTSLTIQCQVDSQVTMMFWYRQQPGQSLTLIATANQGSEATYESGFVIDKFPISRPNLTFSTLTVSNMSPEDSSIYLCSMRQQNTEAFFGQGTRLTVV.

The chain joins TRBV11-2 to TRBJ2-7, with 10 bases that match TRBD2. There are 14 residues in the CDR3. V lost 4 bases to trimming and J lost 1 base; unmatched junction nucleotides: 1. Germline assignment: CDR1 SGHAT and CDR2 FQNNGV. The chain's CDR3 is CASSSSGSSYEQYF. In nucleotides, the CDR3 is TGTGCCAGCAGCTCTAGCGGGAGTTCCTACGAGCAGTACTTC.

The chain has TRBV28 and TRBJ1-1; TRBD1 is a possible D gene (6 bases). V was clipped by 5 bases and J by 11 bases, with 24 bases between them. CDR1 and CDR2 (germline): MDHEN, SYDVKM. The CDR3 is 15 amino acids. CDR3 residues: CASSRTTESTGRAFF. The CDR3 nucleotides read TGTGCCAGCAGTCGTACCACCGAAAGTACAGGGCGCGCTTTCTTT. The full variable domain, its missing parts supplied by reference TRBV28 and TRBJ1-1, is DVKVTQSSRYLVKRTGEKVFLECVQDMDHENMFWYRQDPGLGLRLIYFSYDVKMKEKGDIPEGYSVSREKKERFSLILESASTNQTSMYLCASSRTTESTGRAFFGQGTRLTVV.

The rearrangement links TRBV9 to TRBJ1-1, with 7 bases identical to TRBD1. The CDR3 totals 15 residues. The V segment lost 3 bases and the J segment 4 bases; nucleotides outside the gene matches: 9. Germline V CDR1 and CDR2: SGDLS, YYNGEE. CDR3 coding DNA: TGTGCCAGCAGCGGTACAGGGGCCCAGGTCACTGAAGCTTTCTTT. This gives the protein CASSGTGAQVTEAFF.

The chain recombines TRBV4-1 with TRBJ1-1, with TRBD1 matching 10 bases. The germline V gene has CDR1 MGHRA and CDR2 YSYEKL. The CDR3 is made up of 14 amino acids. The junction had 7 bases not matched to a gene; V was cut back by 6 bases and J by 6 bases. CDR3 DNA sequence: TGCGCCAGCAGGGGACAGGGGCGTATTGCTGAAGCTTTCTTT. It encodes CASRGQGRIAEAFF.

The count of this clone is one. The chain carries TRBV29-1 and TRBJ2-3, with TRBD2 matching over 11 bases. Trimming at V came to 2 bases and at J to 14 bases, leaving 6 bases not matched to a gene. Germline CDR1 and CDR2: SQVTM and ANQGSEA. CDR3 size: 12 residues. CDR3 coding DNA: TGCAGCGTTGAAATGACTAGCGGGGAGGGGTATTTT. It translates to CSVEMTSGEGYF.

The genes are TRBV7-8 and TRBJ2-7; TRBD2 aligns across 8 bases. Germline CDR1 and CDR2: SGHVS and FQNEAQ. CDR3 length equals 15 residues. Unmatched junction bases numbered 5, after V lost 4 bases and J lost 0 bases. The DNA for the CDR3 is TGTGCCAGCAGCTCTACTAGCGGAGACTCCTACGAGCAGTACGTC. Translating gives CASSSTSGDSYEQYV.

This chain uses TRBV18 with TRBJ1-1; D is undetermined. Germline V gene data show CDR1 as KGHSH and CDR2 as LQKENI. The CDR3 runs to 13 residues. V was trimmed by 5 bases and J by 2 bases, leaving 9 bases between them. CDR3 nucleotide sequence: TGTGCCAGCTCAGTTACGGGAAACACTGAAGCTTTCTTT. As protein: CASSVTGNTEAFF.

In its sample, this clone was seen a few times. CDR3 residues: CASSLGVSAATEAFF. Written as DNA, the CDR3 is TGTGCCAGCAGCTTAGGTGTCAGTGCCGCCACTGAAGCTTTCTTT. The gene calls are TRBV7-6 and TRBJ1-1; D is unresolved. The CDR3 loop spans 15 amino acids. Trimming removed 1 base from V and 4 bases from J, with 13 bases in between. CDR1 is SGHVS, CDR2 FNYEAQ, per germline.

The CDR3 here is CASSWNGGVYTEAFF. The CDR3, as DNA: TGTGCCAGCAGCTGGAACGGGGGAGTTTACACTGAAGCTTTCTTT. V is TRBV5-5 and J is TRBJ1-1; TRBD1 might be the D (5 bases). The V end lost 3 bases, the J end lost 3 bases, and 15 bases lay between the germline ends. CDR3 length: 15 amino acids. The V gene's germline CDR1 is SGHKS and CDR2 YYEKEE (reference sequence). Combining the CDR3 with reference TRBV5-5 and TRBJ1-1 gives the whole variable domain DAGVTQSPTHLIKTRGQQVTLRCSPISGHKSVSWYQQVLGQGPQFIFQYYEKEERGRGNFPDRFSARQFPNYSSELNVNALLLGDSALYLCASSWNGGVYTEAFFGQGTRLTVV.

With regard to this clone: The germline gene is not matched at one end of the junction; a read error may be the cause. This rearrangement joins TRBV6-5 to TRBJ1-2; tentatively, D is TRBD1 (5 bases). Germline V gene sequence: CDR1 MNHEY, CDR2 SVGAGI. CDR3 length: 12 residues. CDR3 region: CANSGGVYGYTF. The CDR3 DNA is TGTGCCAACAGTGGGGGGGTTTATGGCTACACCTTC.

This clone turned up a few times. The chain couples TRBV7-9 to TRBJ2-4, with a possible D match to TRBD1 (6 bases). The germline V gene has CDR1 SEHNR and CDR2 FQNEAQ (reference sequence). This CDR3 region has 14 residues. V was pared by 5 bases and J by 12 bases, with 20 bases between. CDR3 in amino acids: CASSQNRDNHSQYF. CDR3 coding DNA: TGTGCCAGCAGCCAAAACAGGGACAACCACAGTCAGTACTTC.

The chain combines TRBV5-1 with TRBJ2-2; 7 bases agree with TRBD2. Germline V gene data show CDR1 as SGHRS and CDR2 as YFSETQ. Germline trimming cut 5 bases from V and 1 base from J; bases unmatched to any gene: 11. The CDR3 extends over 17 amino acids. The chain's CDR3 is CASRMTSTRRNTGELFF. The CDR3 DNA follows: TGCGCCAGCAGGATGACTAGCACAAGAAGGAACACCGGGGAGCTGTTTTTT.

V usage is TRBV6-5 and J usage is TRBJ2-1; no firm D call. Deletions cut 0 bases from V and 7 bases from J, with 7 bases between. CDR1 is MNHEY, CDR2 SVGAGI, per germline. This CDR3 spans 13 amino acids. This CDR3 is CASSYSLENEQFF. The CDR3 nucleotides are TGTGCCAGCAGTTACTCGCTAGAGAATGAGCAGTTCTTC.

The V and J genes are TRBV5-1 and TRBJ1-3; 7 nucleotides line up with TRBD1. CDR1 is SGHRS and CDR2 is YFSETQ in the germline V gene. CDR3 length: 15 residues. The V gene end was trimmed by 0 bases and the J gene end by 2 bases; junction bases not matched to a gene: 2. The CDR3 nucleotides are TGCGCCAGCAGCTTGGAGGGGGCTCCTGGAAACACCATATATTTT. Translation gives CASSLEGAPGNTIYF.

In this sample, this clone turned up a few times. The chain recombines TRBV5-6 with TRBJ2-7; TRBD1 matches at 10 bases. Germline-derived CDR1 and CDR2 are SGHDT and YYEEEE. V dropped 4 bases and J dropped 9; count of bases not matched to a gene: 4. This CDR3 is built from 12 residues. The CDR3 DNA reads as TGTGCCAGCAGCCGACAGGGGGCAGGGCAGTACTTC. It codes for CASSRQGAGQYF.

This clone was picked up a small number of times. The chain is built from TRBV28 and TRBJ1-1, with TRBD1 matching over 10 bases. This CDR3 contains 14 residues. Germline assignment: CDR1 MDHEN and CDR2 SYDVKM. The V gene end was trimmed by 4 bases and the J gene end by 1 base; junction bases not matched to a gene: 0. CDR3 loop: CASSWTGGNTEAFF. CDR3 bases: TGTGCCAGCAGTTGGACAGGGGGGAACACTGAAGCTTTCTTT.

The rearrangement uses TRBV2 and TRBJ1-2; 9 bases are a match to TRBD1. The CDR3 runs to 15 residues. CDR1 is SNHLY and CDR2 is FYNNEI in the germline V gene. Trimming at V came to 9 bases and at J to 7 bases, leaving 15 bases not matched to a gene. The CDR3 DNA reads as TGTGCCAGTAGAGCAGGGGGACAGGGAAAAGGTGGCTACACCTTC. Encoded protein: CASRAGGQGKGGYTF.

The chain uses TRBV28 and TRBJ2-3; no clear D gene. The CDR3 extends over 13 amino acids. The germline V gene has CDR1 MDHEN and CDR2 SYDVKM. Deletions cut 6 bases from V and 4 bases from J, with 11 bases between. For the CDR3, the DNA is TGTGCCAGCAGAGTTGCGCCCCCAGATACGCAGTATTTT. Translation gives CASRVAPPDTQYF.

The chain joins TRBV10-3 to TRBJ2-3; 10 bases align to TRBD2. The junction had 5 bases not matched to a gene; V was cut back by 6 bases and J by 2 bases. The CDR3 covers 15 residues. The germline V gene encodes CDR1 ENHRY and CDR2 SYGVKD. The CDR3 protein is CAIRGTSAATDTQYF. The CDR3 nucleotides read TGTGCCATCAGAGGGACTAGCGCCGCCACAGATACGCAGTATTTT.

The V and J genes are TRBV15 and TRBJ2-2; 12 bases map to TRBD1. J lost 1 base, V lost 1 base, and 7 bases had no gene match. This CDR3 contains 19 residues. Germline V lookup: CDR1 LNHNV, CDR2 YYDKDF (reference sequence). CDR3 region: CATSRVTGTGGRNTGELFF. Here the CDR3 DNA reads TGTGCCACCAGCAGAGTTACCGGGACAGGGGGCAGGAACACCGGGGAGCTGTTTTTT.

This rearrangement joins TRBV7-2 to TRBJ1-2; 7 positions agree with TRBD1. CDR3 size: 16 residues. From germline, CDR1 is SGHTA and CDR2 FQGNSA. V gave up 2 bases and J gave up 4 bases; unmatched junction bases: 10. CDR3 sequence reads: CASSLTLLTGIYGYTF. The DNA for the CDR3 is TGTGCCAGCAGCTTAACCCTATTGACAGGGATCTATGGCTACACCTTC.

The CDR3 is CASSLGGPGADTQYF. DNA of the CDR3: TGCGCCAGCAGCTTGGGGGGTCCAGGGGCAGATACGCAGTATTTT. This rearrangement joins TRBV5-1 to TRBJ2-3; the D gene is possibly TRBD1 (6 bases). V was trimmed by 0 bases and J by 4 bases, leaving 12 bases between them. The CDR3 sequence is 15 residues long. Germline V lookup: CDR1 SGHRS, CDR2 YFSETQ.

This sequence joins TRBV9 and TRBJ2-3; 9 bases line up with TRBD2. Germline V CDR1 and CDR2: SGDLS, YYNGEE. The V segment lost 3 bases and the J segment 2 bases; nucleotides outside the gene matches: 10. The CDR3 is 17 residues long. CDR3 nucleotides: TGTGCCAGCAGCGCGGGACCGGGACTAGCCTTCACAGATACGCAGTATTTT. This sequence encodes CASSAGPGLAFTDTQYF.

The rearrangement joins TRBV27 to TRBJ2-2, with TRBD2 matching 12 bases. This CDR3 comprises 16 residues. Germline V gene data show CDR1 as MNHEY and CDR2 as SMNVEV (reference sequence). Germline trimming cut 2 bases from V and 3 bases from J; bases unmatched to any gene: 1. CDR3 amino acids: CASSLGLAGYTGELFF. CDR3 coding DNA: TGTGCCAGCAGTTTAGGACTAGCGGGATACACCGGGGAGCTGTTTTTT.

This clone was observed a few times. Here the CDR3 reads CASISWDSAYEQYV. In DNA, the CDR3 is TGTGCCAGCATTAGTTGGGATAGCGCCTACGAGCAGTACGTC. The chain recombines TRBV9 with TRBJ2-7; tentatively, D is TRBD2 (5 bases). This CDR3 is built from 14 residues. Trimming took off 6 bases at V and 2 bases at J, with 15 bases between the two ends. Looked up from germline, CDR1 is SGDLS and CDR2 is YYNGEE.

This clone showed up just a few times. This sequence joins TRBV6-1 and TRBJ1-5; tentative D call: TRBD1 (5 bases). This CDR3 has 14 residues. Between the trimmed V and J ends, which lost 3 bases and 6 bases, there was a span of 12 bases. CDR1 is MNHNS and CDR2 is SASEGT in the germline V gene. Here the CDR3 reads CASSDRDGAQPQHF. The CDR3 DNA reads as TGTGCCAGCAGTGACAGGGATGGGGCTCAGCCCCAGCATTTT.

This clone came up a few times. This chain links TRBV5-6 with TRBJ2-3; 10 bases align to TRBD2. CDR3 length: 16 amino acids. Germline loops: CDR1 SGHDT, CDR2 YYEEEE. Trimming cost V 5 bases and J 3 bases; bases outside gene matches: 9. The CDR3 sequence: CASSSTLAGVTDTQYF. For the CDR3, the DNA is TGTGCCAGCAGTTCCACCCTAGCGGGAGTAACAGATACGCAGTATTTT. Full variable domain (rest looked up from reference TRBV5-6 and TRBJ2-3): DAGVTQSPTHLIKTRGQQVTLRCSPKSGHDTVSWYQQALGQGPQFIFQYYEEEERQRGNFPDRFSGHQFPNYSSELNVNALLLGDSALYLCASSSTLAGVTDTQYFGPGTRLTVL.